These 20 T cell receptor beta chains came from one sample sequenced in a study of blood T cell repertoires in COVID-19 (dated by TCRdb to between 2020 and 2021). Library preparation employed the immunoSEQ multiplex PCR assay. This is the immuneACCESS table as TCRdb keeps it, with only in-frame sequences that have V and J called. A part of the clones is gone; compared with another copy, unresolved V genes explain less than half, and the rest is unexplained. The sample records about 120,000 clones, 65% to 80% of which are singletons. Of the sample, less than 7.5% is held by the ten largest clones. Material for sequencing was peripheral blood. Source of these receptors: a man between 65 and 85 years old with acute or convalescent COVID-19.

The rearrangement uses TRBV25-1 and TRBJ1-1; 10 bases agree with TRBD1. The CDR3 covers 15 residues. Looked up from germline, CDR1 is MGHDK and CDR2 is SYGVNS. The V gene end was trimmed by 5 bases and the J gene end by 4 bases; junction bases not matched to a gene: 7. The CDR3 spells CASSLYDRGPTEAFF. As DNA, the CDR3 is TGTGCCAGCAGTCTGTATGACAGGGGGCCCACTGAAGCTTTCTTT. The variable domain in full, with the rest retrieved from reference TRBV25-1 and TRBJ1-1, is EADIYQTPRYLVIGTGKKITLECSQTMGHDKMYWYQQDPGMELHLIHYSYGVNSTEKGDLSSESTVSRIRTEHFPLTLESARPSHTSQYLCASSLYDRGPTEAFFGQGTRLTVV.

The chain joins TRBV2 to TRBJ1-2; TRBD1 matches 8 bases. The CDR3 covers 15 residues. V dropped 3 bases and J dropped 4; count of bases not matched to a gene: 7. CDR1 is SNHLY and CDR2 is FYNNEI in the germline V gene. In nucleotides, the CDR3 is TGTGCCAGCAGTGAGGGCAGGGGGCCGTTCTATGGCTACACCTTC. Translation: CASSEGRGPFYGYTF. The full variable domain, with the rest looked up from reference TRBV2 and TRBJ1-2, is EPEVTQTPSHQVTQMGQEVILRCVPISNHLYFYWYRQILGQKVEFLVSFYNNEISEKSEIFDDQFSVERPDGSNFTLKIRSTKLEDSAMYFCASSEGRGPFYGYTFGSGTRLTVV.

The chain carries TRBV27 and TRBJ2-7; 10 nucleotides agree with TRBD1. After removal of 7 bases from V and 4 bases from J, the junction contained 4 bases not matched to a gene. The germline V gene encodes CDR1 MNHEY and CDR2 SMNVEV (reference sequence). The CDR3 has 13 amino acids. Written as DNA, the CDR3 is TGTGCCAGCATAGGGACAGGGGATTACGAGCAGTACTTC. Translation: CASIGTGDYEQYF.

The chain couples TRBV29-1 to TRBJ1-1, with D possibly matching TRBD1 (5 bases). V gave up 6 bases and J gave up 3 bases, with 14 bases separating them. The CDR3 is 13 amino acids. Germline loops: CDR1 SQVTM, CDR2 ANQGSEA. The DNA of the CDR3 is TGCAGCGTGGCAGGGTCGGTATACACTGAAGCTTTCTTT. Translated, it gives CSVAGSVYTEAFF.

This sequence joins TRBV9 and TRBJ2-1; TRBD2 matches 7 bases. Germline CDR1 and CDR2: SGDLS and YYNGEE. The CDR3 spans 15 residues. V dropped 0 bases and J dropped 6; count of bases not matched to a gene: 6. The CDR3 is CASSVAGLVGNEQFF. The CDR3 coding sequence is TGTGCCAGCAGCGTAGCTGGACTAGTGGGCAATGAGCAGTTCTTC.

The chain has TRBV30 and TRBJ1-6, with D hard to call. V shed 0 bases and J shed 8 bases, with 14 bases lying between them. CDR1 GTSNPN and CDR2 SVGIG come from the germline V gene (reference sequence). The CDR3 loop spans 15 amino acids. The CDR3 loop reads CAWSVGGSEDSPLHF. In DNA form, the CDR3 reads TGTGCCTGGAGTGTTGGAGGGTCCGAGGATTCACCCCTCCACTTT. Together with reference TRBV30 and TRBJ1-6, the CDR3 gives the full variable domain: SQTIHQWPATLVQPVGSPLSLECTVEGTSNPNLYWYRQAAGRGLQLLFYSVGIGQISSEVPQNLSASRPQDRQFILSSKKLLLSDSGFYLCAWSVGGSEDSPLHFGNGTRLTVT.

J is TRBJ2-7 and V is TRBV9, with a weak D call TRBD2 (6 bases). The CDR3 is 14 residues long. Deletions cut 4 bases from V and 2 bases from J, with 13 bases between. From germline, CDR1 is SGDLS and CDR2 YYNGEE. The CDR3 coding sequence is TGTGCCAGCAGCTCCGTCGGGGGAGCCTACGAGCAGTACTTC. It codes for CASSSVGGAYEQYF.

The chain uses TRBV6-5 and TRBJ2-7; 7 bases agree with TRBD2. V trimming: 5 bases; J trimming: 0 bases; junction bases outside the gene matches: 7. In germline, CDR1 is MNHEY, CDR2 SVGAGI. The CDR3 contains 15 residues. CDR3 sequence: CASSLLAVSSYEQYF. CDR3 bases: TGTGCCAGCAGTCTCCTAGCGGTTAGCTCCTACGAGCAGTACTTC.

The chain recombines TRBV4-2 with TRBJ2-3, with 8 bases matching TRBD1. Germline CDR1 reads LGHNA; CDR2 reads YNFKEQ. This CDR3 has 15 residues. V shed 0 bases and J 2 bases; nucleotides not matched to a gene: 1. The chain's CDR3 is CASSQDRGPTDTQYF. In DNA, the CDR3 is TGTGCCAGCAGCCAAGACAGGGGGCCCACAGATACGCAGTATTTT.

This clone was observed a single time. CDR3 bases: TGTGCCAGCCAATCTCTGGACGGGGGTTACGAGCAGTACTTC. It is translated as CASQSLDGGYEQYF. V is TRBV25-1 and J is TRBJ2-7; D is possibly TRBD2 (6 bases). CDR3 length equals 14 residues. The V gene lost 8 bases and the J gene lost 4 bases, with 18 bases spanning the gap. Germline loops: CDR1 MGHDK, CDR2 SYGVNS.

The chain couples TRBV30 to TRBJ1-5; D unresolved. The CDR3 contains 17 residues. V gave up 2 bases and J gave up 4 bases, with 21 bases separating them. Per germline, CDR1 GTSNPN and CDR2 SVGIG (reference sequence). CDR3 loop: CAWSPRGAIIGNQPQHF. The CDR3 nucleotides read TGTGCCTGGAGTCCACGGGGAGCAATAATAGGAAATCAGCCCCAGCATTTT.

This chain joins TRBV5-4 and TRBJ2-3; 12 bases are a match to TRBD2. The CDR3 is 15 residues long. V shed 6 bases and J 5 bases; nucleotides not matched to a gene: 7. CDR1 is SGHNT and CDR2 is YYREEE in the germline V gene (reference sequence). Here the CDR3 DNA reads TGTGCCAGCAACCTAGCGGGGGGGCGTATAGATACGCAGTATTTT. This encodes CASNLAGGRIDTQYF.

The chain has TRBV27 and TRBJ1-4; 8 nucleotides line up with TRBD1. Germline CDR1 and CDR2: MNHEY and SMNVEV (reference sequence). V trimming: 6 bases; J trimming: 3 bases; junction bases outside the gene matches: 9. The CDR3 totals 16 residues. The CDR3 region is CASRPSYRGANEKLFF. Here the CDR3 DNA reads TGTGCCAGCAGGCCCTCCTACAGGGGGGCTAATGAAAAACTGTTTTTT.

The chain couples TRBV7-9 to TRBJ2-2; TRBD1 agrees at 7 bases. Germline-derived CDR1 and CDR2 are SEHNR and FQNEAQ (reference sequence). Trimming took 4 bases from V and 7 from J; bases not matched to a gene: 9. CDR3 length: 15 amino acids. The CDR3 loop reads CASSSGTAVNGELFF. The DNA for the CDR3 is TGTGCCAGCAGCTCCGGGACAGCGGTGAACGGGGAGCTGTTTTTT.

This clone was seen once. The V call is TRBV10-3, the J call TRBJ2-3; no firm D call. Germline assignment: CDR1 ENHRY and CDR2 SYGVKD. The CDR3 is 13 residues long. V gave up 8 bases and J gave up 0 bases, with 9 bases separating them. CDR3 in DNA: TGTGCCATCGAGGCGTCTAGCACAGATACGCAGTATTTT. This translates into CAIEASSTDTQYF.

J is TRBJ2-1 and V is TRBV14; 7 bases are a match to TRBD2. The CDR3 is 14 amino acids. Trimming cost V 5 bases and J 7 bases; bases outside gene matches: 8. Germline-derived CDR1 and CDR2 are SGHDN and FVKESK. The CDR3 nucleotides read TGTGCCAGCAGCAGGCTAGCGGCCGGGAATGAGCAGTTCTTC. Its protein is CASSRLAAGNEQFF.

V usage is TRBV6-5 and J usage is TRBJ2-7; perhaps TRBD1 as D (6 bases). Trimming pared 5 bases from V and 3 bases from J, leaving 14 bases between. There are 14 residues in the CDR3. Germline V gene data show CDR1 as MNHEY and CDR2 as SVGAGI. The chain's CDR3 is CASSPTGNGYEQYF. The CDR3 DNA reads TGTGCCAGCAGTCCGACAGGAAATGGCTACGAGCAGTACTTC.

The CDR3 DNA is TGCAGCGCCCACCGGGACTACACCGGGGAGCTGTTTTTT. This codes for CSAHRDYTGELFF. This sequence joins TRBV29-1 and TRBJ2-2; D is perhaps TRBD2 (6 bases). Germline loops: CDR1 SQVTM, CDR2 ANQGSEA. Between the trimmed V and J ends, which lost 7 bases and 3 bases, there was a span of 12 bases. This CDR3 comprises 13 residues.

The J gene is TRBJ1-1, the V gene TRBV5-5; D might be TRBD1 (5 bases). The CDR3 covers 15 residues. Germline-derived CDR1 and CDR2 are SGHKS and YYEKEE (reference sequence). V was cut by 4 bases and J by 5 bases, with 18 bases left in between. The CDR3 coding sequence is TGTGCCAGCAGCCCCGGGACTCCCCTCGGGACTGAAGCTTTCTTT. Its translation: CASSPGTPLGTEAFF.

V usage is TRBV28 and J usage is TRBJ2-5; TRBD1 matches 7 bases. Germline values: CDR1 MDHEN, CDR2 SYDVKM. After removal of 4 bases from V and 3 bases from J, the junction contained 5 bases not matched to a gene. The CDR3 length is 14 residues. Here the CDR3 reads CASSSGTAKETQYF. The CDR3 DNA follows: TGTGCCAGCAGTTCCGGGACAGCGAAAGAGACCCAGTACTTC. Combining the CDR3 with reference TRBV28 and TRBJ2-5 gives the whole variable domain DVKVTQSSRYLVKRTGEKVFLECVQDMDHENMFWYRQDPGLGLRLIYFSYDVKMKEKGDIPEGYSVSREKKERFSLILESASTNQTSMYLCASSSGTAKETQYFGPGTRLLVL.